These 26 T cell receptor beta chains originate from one sample sequenced in a study of T-cell reconstitution after alpha-beta-depleted transplantation in children. The TCRbeta library incorporated unique molecular identifiers. TCRdb independently ran MiXCR on the PCR reads; one entry per CDR3 protein. The data show around 360,000 distinct CDR3 sequences, 10% to 13% seen once. The specimen comprised PBMCs from the stem cell graft donor, sampled from the stem cell graft. These receptors all stem from a human donor who donated a stem cell graft to a child with acute lymphoblastic leukemia.

This clonotype was observed a few times. The chain links TRBV15 to TRBJ2-3, with D possibly matching TRBD2 (5 bases). The CDR3 is 14 residues long. CDR1 and CDR2 from the germline V gene are LNHNV and YYDKDF (reference sequence). The V end lost 6 bases, the J end lost 0 bases, and 10 bases lay between the germline ends. In nucleotides, the CDR3 is TGTGCCACCAGTAGCCGAGGGAGCACAGATACGCAGTATTTT. Its protein product is CATSSRGSTDTQYF.

This clonotype was counted between two and nine times. This sequence joins TRBV7-2 and TRBJ2-3, with 10 bases lining up with TRBD2. The CDR3 has 15 amino acids. V shed 4 bases and J 1 base; nucleotides not matched to a gene: 2. Germline values: CDR1 SGHTA, CDR2 FQGNSA. CDR3 amino acids: CASSWTSGRTDTQYF. Here the CDR3 DNA reads TGTGCCAGCAGCTGGACTAGCGGTCGCACAGATACGCAGTATTTT.

This clonotype was counted many times. The chain couples TRBV12-3 or TRBV12-4 to TRBJ2-1, with D tentatively TRBD2 (5 bases). The CDR3 is made up of 10 amino acids. V gave up 8 bases and J gave up 7 bases, with 6 bases separating them. CDR3 DNA sequence: TGTGCCAGCGGAGGTAATGAGCAGTTCTTC. Translating it yields CASGGNEQFF.

This clonotype was counted between two and nine times. This sequence joins TRBV11-2 and TRBJ2-7, with TRBD2 as a possible D gene (7 bases). Trimming pared 4 bases from V and 3 bases from J, leaving 19 bases between. This CDR3 spans 16 amino acids. Germline assignment: CDR1 SGHAT and CDR2 FQNNGV. CDR3 bases: TGTGCCAGCAGCTCGATTAAGGGGGGGGACAACTACGAGCAGTACTTC. This codes for CASSSIKGGDNYEQYF.

The rearrangement uses TRBV20-1 and TRBJ2-2, with D hard to call. Between the trimmed V and J ends, which lost 7 bases and 0 bases, there was a span of 9 bases. Germline lookup yields CDR1 DFQATT and CDR2 SNEGSKA (reference sequence). CDR3 size: 13 residues. This CDR3 is CSEKNANTGELFF. The CDR3 coding sequence is TGCAGTGAGAAAAACGCGAACACCGGGGAGCTGTTTTTT.

The V gene is TRBV11-1, the J gene TRBJ2-2, with 12 bases fitting TRBD2. With V trimmed by 5 bases and J by 2 bases, 9 bases remained unmatched. Germline CDR1 reads SGHAT; CDR2 reads FQDESV (reference sequence). The CDR3 is made up of 18 amino acids. The CDR3 reads CASSRRLAGEGNTGELFF. The DNA of the CDR3 is TGTGCCAGCAGCCGCCGACTAGCGGGAGAGGGAAACACCGGGGAGCTGTTTTTT.

This clonotype was counted only a few times. The V call is TRBV5-1, the J call TRBJ2-1; the match to TRBD2 covers 10 bases. V lost 4 bases to trimming and J lost 8 bases; unmatched junction nucleotides: 15. This CDR3 region has 17 residues. Germline CDR1 SGHRS, CDR2 YFSETQ. CDR3 region: CASSRIGGAGGLDEQFF. CDR3 nucleotides: TGCGCCAGCAGCAGGATTGGAGGAGCGGGAGGGCTGGATGAGCAGTTCTTC.

This clonotype has a handful of counts. The chain links TRBV7-9 to TRBJ1-1, with a possible D match to TRBD1 (6 bases). Germline values: CDR1 SEHNR, CDR2 FQNEAQ (reference sequence). V lost 5 bases and J 0 bases, leaving 13 bases between the germline ends. This CDR3 region has 15 residues. DNA for the CDR3: TGTGCCAGCAGCCCAATGGGGGGGCTGAACACTGAAGCTTTCTTT. Translation gives CASSPMGGLNTEAFF.

This clonotype was observed many times. The chain joins TRBV14 to TRBJ2-7; 7 positions match TRBD2. This CDR3 has 15 amino acids. The germline V gene has CDR1 SGHDN and CDR2 FVKESK. The V and J ends lost 4 bases and 6 bases, in that order; junction bases with no gene match: 12. The CDR3 DNA sequence: TGTGCCAGCAGCCCTCCTAGCGGCCCTATGCTCGAGCAGTACTTC. It translates to CASSPPSGPMLEQYF. The full variable domain, with the rest looked up from reference TRBV14 and TRBJ2-7, is EAGVTQFPSHSVIEKGQTVTLRCDPISGHDNLYWYRRVMGKEIKFLLHFVKESKQDESGMPNNRFLAERTGGTYSTLKVQPAELEDSGVYFCASSPPSGPMLEQYFGPGTRLTVT.

J is TRBJ1-2 and V is TRBV7-9; 7 positions match TRBD1. Looked up from germline, CDR1 is SEHNR and CDR2 is FQNEAQ (reference sequence). V lost 4 bases, J lost 7 bases, and 6 bases stayed unmatched. The CDR3 totals 13 residues. CDR3: CASSSPGQSGYTF. Here the CDR3 DNA reads TGTGCCAGCAGCTCCCCGGGACAGAGTGGCTACACCTTC. Variable domain in full (rest from reference TRBV7-9 and TRBJ1-2): DTGVSQNPRHKITKRGQNVTFRCDPISEHNRLYWYRQTLGQGPEFLTYFQNEAQLEKSRLLSDRFSAERPKGSFSTLEIQRTEQGDSAMYLCASSSPGQSGYTFGSGTRLTVV.

Written as DNA, the CDR3 is TGCAGTGCTAGTCGGGTACAACTGATGAGGATCGAGACCCAGTACTTC. It encodes CSASRVQLMRIETQYF. The gene calls are TRBV20-1 and TRBJ2-5; D not certain. The germline gives CDR1 DFQATT, CDR2 SNEGSKA (reference sequence). V gave up 3 bases and J gave up 5 bases, with 22 bases separating them. This CDR3 contains 16 residues.

This chain uses TRBV12-3 or TRBV12-4 with TRBJ2-1, with D hard to call. The CDR3 is made up of 18 amino acids. Trimming removed 3 bases at V and 0 bases at J, with 18 bases between. For the CDR3, the DNA is TGTGCCAGCAGTTTCTTGATGGCAACTCTTAGCTCCTACAATGAGCAGTTCTTC. Translation: CASSFLMATLSSYNEQFF.

The table lists this clonotype with a few counts. This rearrangement joins TRBV4-2 to TRBJ1-2; 7 bases agree with TRBD1. Germline V gene lookup returns CDR1 LGHNA and CDR2 YNFKEQ. The CDR3 loop spans 14 amino acids. V lost 3 bases and J lost 8; bases outside the gene matches: 9. The CDR3 protein is CASSQDGQARGYTF. The DNA of the CDR3 is TGTGCCAGCAGCCAGGACGGACAGGCTCGGGGCTACACCTTC.

A few counts support this clonotype. The chain links TRBV5-6 to TRBJ2-1; 8 bases align to TRBD2. V lost 0 bases to trimming and J lost 6 bases; unmatched junction nucleotides: 17. This CDR3 is built from 19 residues. Germline assignment: CDR1 SGHDT and CDR2 YYEEEE. The DNA for the CDR3 is TGTGCCAGCAGCTTGGATCTCGAGGTAGCGGGATACCTAAGCAATGAGCAGTTCTTC. It codes for CASSLDLEVAGYLSNEQFF.

V gene TRBV5-1 combines with J gene TRBJ1-2; TRBD1 matches at 7 bases. J was trimmed by 12 bases and V by 4 bases; bases with no gene match: 9. The CDR3 spans 12 residues. Germline CDR1 reads SGHRS; CDR2 reads YFSETQ. CDR3 region: CASSPDRAGDTF. The CDR3 nucleotides are TGCGCCAGCAGCCCCGACAGGGCCGGCGACACCTTC.

The table lists this clonotype with a few counts. V usage is TRBV12-3 or TRBV12-4 and J usage is TRBJ2-4; 8 bases line up with TRBD2. The CDR3 spans 14 residues. With 2 bases clipped from V and 6 bases from J, the junction kept 3 bases outside the gene matches. As DNA, the CDR3 is TGTGCCAGCAGTTTAAGAAGCGGGAGAAACATTCAGTACTTC. Translating gives CASSLRSGRNIQYF.

The sample holds many counts of this clonotype. The genes are TRBV5-5 and TRBJ2-2; 8 nucleotides align to TRBD2. The V gene end was trimmed by 4 bases and the J gene end by 9 bases; junction bases not matched to a gene: 14. The CDR3 length is 16 residues. Germline lookup yields CDR1 SGHKS and CDR2 YYEKEE (reference sequence). Here the CDR3 reads CASSPTSGSPFRELFF. In DNA form, the CDR3 reads TGTGCCAGCAGCCCTACTAGCGGATCCCCCTTCCGGGAGCTGTTTTTT.

This clonotype has only a few counts. The CDR3 loop reads CASPNSAPGERTSFNEQFF. The CDR3 DNA is TGTGCCAGCCCAAACTCCGCCCCAGGGGAAAGAACTTCTTTCAATGAGCAGTTCTTC. V usage is TRBV6-1 and J usage is TRBJ2-1, with D possibly matching TRBD1 (6 bases). Per the germline V gene, CDR1 is MNHNS and CDR2 is SASEGT. The V gene lost 8 bases and the J gene lost 6 bases, with 32 bases spanning the gap. The CDR3 is made up of 19 amino acids.

This clonotype showed up many times. V is TRBV6-1 and J is TRBJ2-7; D is perhaps TRBD1 (6 bases). This CDR3 region has 14 residues. CDR1 MNHNS and CDR2 SASEGT come from the germline V gene. V shed 5 bases and J shed 1 base, with 12 bases lying between them. Written as DNA, the CDR3 is TGTGCCAGCAGTCCCAGGGGTCTATCCTACGAGCAGTACTTC. Translated, it gives CASSPRGLSYEQYF.

The V and J genes are TRBV7-9 and TRBJ2-4; D possibly corresponds to TRBD1 (5 bases). Germline V CDR1 and CDR2: SEHNR, FQNEAQ (reference sequence). The germline V and J ends were trimmed by 5 bases and 5 bases, with 10 bases remaining between them. The CDR3 has 13 residues. The CDR3: CASSRGMENIQYF. DNA of the CDR3: TGTGCCAGCAGCAGGGGAATGGAAAACATTCAGTACTTC.

This clonotype was observed many times. The chain uses TRBV14 and TRBJ2-1; D perhaps matches TRBD2 (5 bases). This CDR3 spans 13 amino acids. CDR1 is SGHDN and CDR2 is FVKESK in the germline V gene. V lost 8 bases, J lost 3 bases, and 11 bases lay in between. CDR3 residues: CASLSRDYNEQFF. DNA of the CDR3: TGTGCCAGCCTTAGCCGGGACTACAATGAGCAGTTCTTC.

J is TRBJ2-5 and V is TRBV11-2; 7 nucleotides match TRBD1. Germline CDR1 and CDR2: SGHAT and FQNNGV. CDR3 size: 16 residues. Trimming took 6 bases from V and 1 from J; bases not matched to a gene: 11. CDR3 nucleotide sequence: TGTGCCAGCAGTCAGGTGGGGGCAGGGGGCCAAGAGACCCAGTACTTC. Translation gives CASSQVGAGGQETQYF. Complete variable domain (other parts from reference TRBV11-2 and TRBJ2-5): EAGVAQSPRYKIIEKRQSVAFWCNPISGHATLYWYQQILGQGPKLLIQFQNNGVVDDSQLPKDRFSAERLKGVDSTLKIQPAKLEDSAVYLCASSQVGAGGQETQYFGPGTRLLVL.

This clonotype was found a few times. The V gene is TRBV27, the J gene TRBJ2-5, with 9 bases matching TRBD2. Germline CDR1 is MNHEY and CDR2 is SMNVEV (reference sequence). The CDR3 spans 16 residues. The junction had 9 bases not matched to a gene; V was cut back by 3 bases and J by 4 bases. The CDR3 DNA follows: TGTGCCAGCAGTTTCTGGGCGGGAGGGCCTAGAGAGACCCAGTACTTC. It encodes CASSFWAGGPRETQYF.

This clonotype was found a few times. V and J are TRBV12-3 or TRBV12-4 and TRBJ2-1, with TRBD2 matching 10 bases. V lost 4 bases and J lost 2; bases outside the gene matches: 8. The CDR3 length is 17 residues. CDR3 protein: CASSSGLAGDPYNEQFF. Here the CDR3 DNA reads TGTGCCAGCAGTTCAGGGCTAGCGGGAGATCCCTACAATGAGCAGTTCTTC.

The chain is built from TRBV4-2 and TRBJ2-1; TRBD2 matches 9 bases. The CDR3 is made up of 18 amino acids. The germline CDR1 and CDR2 sequences are LGHNA and YNFKEQ. The ends lost 1 base at V and 6 bases at J; junction bases unmatched: 13. The CDR3 is CASSQVVVSGSHGNEQFF. The CDR3, as DNA: TGTGCCAGCAGCCAAGTGGTGGTTAGCGGGAGTCACGGCAATGAGCAGTTCTTC.

This clonotype was found many times. The rearrangement links TRBV9 to TRBJ2-7, with D possibly being TRBD1 or TRBD2 (6 bases each). With 3 bases removed from V and 2 bases from J, the gap between germline ends came to 12 bases. CDR1 and CDR2 (germline): SGDLS, YYNGEE. This CDR3 contains 14 residues. The CDR3 region is CASSAGATTYEQYF. The CDR3 bases are TGTGCCAGCAGCGCGGGGGCCACCACCTACGAGCAGTACTTC.